The 5 T cell receptor beta chains below come from one sample, sequenced in a study of T cells after posttransplantation cyclophosphamide. The naive gate required viable CD3+CD4+ or CD3+CD8+ cells with CCR7+CD45RA+CD45RO-CD95-CD27+CD28+ phenotype. Measured with immunoSEQ multiplex PCR; TCRdb has only the in-frame clones, and not every one. The table has roughly 30,000 clones, around 90% seen once; the top ten hold 0.1%. The material sequenced was naive CD4+ T cells sorted from blood. These receptors were taken from a young man in good health and a related stem cell transplant donor.

The V call is TRBV19, the J call TRBJ1-2, with a tentative D call TRBD1 (6 bases). This CDR3 spans 15 amino acids. Trimming stripped 7 bases from V and 4 bases from J, with 19 bases between. Germline-derived CDR1 and CDR2 are LNHDA and SQIVND (reference sequence). As DNA, the CDR3 is TGTGCCAGTACCAAAACGCGGGGGGCCGGCTATGGCTACACCTTC. Amino acid sequence: CASTKTRGAGYGYTF.

CDR3 protein: CASSRTILGETQYF. The CDR3 nucleotides read TGTGCCAGCAGCCGGACAATACTGGGAGAGACCCAGTACTTC. The J gene is TRBJ2-5, the V gene TRBV9, with TRBD1 as a possible D gene (5 bases). V lost 4 bases and J lost 4, with 14 bases in between. The CDR3 covers 14 residues. Germline-derived CDR1 and CDR2 are SGDLS and YYNGEE.

The chain is built from TRBV10-3 and TRBJ1-2; no clear D gene. V shed 0 bases and J shed 7 bases, with 12 bases lying between them. Germline lookup yields CDR1 ENHRY and CDR2 SYGVKD. The CDR3 has 14 residues. The CDR3 protein is CAISESSSGSGYTF. The CDR3 DNA sequence: TGTGCCATCAGTGAGTCGAGCAGCGGGAGTGGCTACACCTTC.

This rearrangement joins TRBV7-2 to TRBJ1-3; a possible D gene is TRBD1 (6 bases). The germline V and J ends were trimmed by 5 bases and 2 bases, with 10 bases remaining between them. The length of the CDR3 is 14 residues. CDR1 and CDR2 (germline): SGHTA, FQGNSA. The chain's CDR3 is CASSPQGPGNTIYF. The CDR3 DNA is TGTGCCAGCAGCCCACAGGGCCCTGGAAACACCATATATTTT.

The genes are TRBV4-1 and TRBJ1-2; 8 positions agree with TRBD1. The V segment lost 1 base and the J segment 5 bases; nucleotides outside the gene matches: 9. CDR3 length: 16 amino acids. Germline V gene lookup returns CDR1 MGHRA and CDR2 YSYEKL. CDR3 DNA: TGCGCCAGCAGCCAAGCGGGGGGACAGGTACGATATGGCTACACCTTC. Amino acids: CASSQAGGQVRYGYTF.